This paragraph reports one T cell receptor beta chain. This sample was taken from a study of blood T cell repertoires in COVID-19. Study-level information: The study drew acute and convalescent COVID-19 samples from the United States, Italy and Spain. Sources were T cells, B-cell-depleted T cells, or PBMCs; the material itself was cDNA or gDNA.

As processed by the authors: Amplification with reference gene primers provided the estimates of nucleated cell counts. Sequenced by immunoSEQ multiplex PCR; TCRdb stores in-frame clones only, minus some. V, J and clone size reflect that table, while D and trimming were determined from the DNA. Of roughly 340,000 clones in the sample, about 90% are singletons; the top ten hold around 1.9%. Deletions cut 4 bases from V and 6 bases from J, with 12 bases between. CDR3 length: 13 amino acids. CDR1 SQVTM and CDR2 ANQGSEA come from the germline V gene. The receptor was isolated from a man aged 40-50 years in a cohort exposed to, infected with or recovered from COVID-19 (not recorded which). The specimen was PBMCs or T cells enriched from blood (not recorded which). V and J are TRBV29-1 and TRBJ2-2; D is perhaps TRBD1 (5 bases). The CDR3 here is CSVVRQTAGELFF. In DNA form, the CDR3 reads TGCAGCGTTGTACGCCAGACAGCCGGGGAGCTGTTTTTT.